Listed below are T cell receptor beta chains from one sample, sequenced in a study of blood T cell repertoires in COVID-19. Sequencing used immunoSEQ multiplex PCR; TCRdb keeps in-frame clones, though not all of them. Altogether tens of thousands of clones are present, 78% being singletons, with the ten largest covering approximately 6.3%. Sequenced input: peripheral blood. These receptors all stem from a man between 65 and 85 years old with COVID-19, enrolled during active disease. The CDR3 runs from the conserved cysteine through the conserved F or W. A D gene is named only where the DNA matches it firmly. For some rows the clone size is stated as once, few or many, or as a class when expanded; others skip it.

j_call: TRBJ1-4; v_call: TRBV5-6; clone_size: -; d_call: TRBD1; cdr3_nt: TGTGCCAGCAGCTTGGAGACAGGGGGTAGTGAAAAACTGTTTTTT; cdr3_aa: CASSLETGGSEKLFF
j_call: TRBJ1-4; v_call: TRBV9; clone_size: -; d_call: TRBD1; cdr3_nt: TGTGCCAGCAGCGCCACCGGGACAGGGACGTATGAAAAACTGTTTTTT; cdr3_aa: CASSATGTGTYEKLFF
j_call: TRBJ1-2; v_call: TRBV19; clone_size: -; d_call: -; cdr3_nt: TGTGCCAGTAGTACCTATTCGACAGGCCATAACTATGGCTACACCTTC; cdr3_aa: CASSTYSTGHNYGYTF
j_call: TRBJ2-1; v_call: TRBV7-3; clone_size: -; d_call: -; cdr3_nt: TGTGCCAGCAGCTTAATGTCGGGGAATGAGCAGTTCTTC; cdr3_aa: CASSLMSGNEQFF
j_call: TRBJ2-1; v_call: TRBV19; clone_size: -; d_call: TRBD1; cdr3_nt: TGTGCCAGTAGTATTATTAAGGGGACAGGACTTTACAATGAGCAGTTCTTC; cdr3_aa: CASSIIKGTGLYNEQFF
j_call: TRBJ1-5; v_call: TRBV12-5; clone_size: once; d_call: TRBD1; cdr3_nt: TGTGCTAGTGGTCCTGGGACAGGGGGCGGGTTTCAGCCCCAGCATTTT; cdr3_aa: CASGPGTGGGFQPQHF
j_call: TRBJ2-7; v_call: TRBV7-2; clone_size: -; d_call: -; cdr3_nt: TGTGCCAGCAGCCCCAGACAGACCTACGAGCAGTACTTC; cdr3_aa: CASSPRQTYEQYF
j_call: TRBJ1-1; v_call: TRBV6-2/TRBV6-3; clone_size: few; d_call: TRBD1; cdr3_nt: TGTGCCAGCAGTTACGATCAGGGGGCGGCCACTGAAGCTTTCTTT; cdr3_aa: CASSYDQGAATEAFF
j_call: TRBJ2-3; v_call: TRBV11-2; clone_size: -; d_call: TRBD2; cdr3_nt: TGTGCCAGCAGCTCGCTAGCGGGGGGGCCCGGAGATACGCAGTATTTT; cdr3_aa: CASSSLAGGPGDTQYF
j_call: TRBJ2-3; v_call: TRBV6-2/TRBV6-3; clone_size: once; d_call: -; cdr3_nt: TGTGCCAGCAGTTCTGGCGTCCGCGGTACGCAGTATTTT; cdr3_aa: CASSSGVRGTQYF
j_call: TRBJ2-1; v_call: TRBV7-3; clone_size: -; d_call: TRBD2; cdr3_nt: TGTGCCAGCAGCTTATCTCAGCGGGGGGGCCGGAACGAGCAGTTCTTC; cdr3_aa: CASSLSQRGGRNEQFF
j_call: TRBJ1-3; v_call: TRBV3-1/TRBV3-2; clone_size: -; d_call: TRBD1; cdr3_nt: TGTGCCAGCAGCCAGGGGACAGGGGGCACTGGAAACACCATATATTTT; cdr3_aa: CASSQGTGGTGNTIYF
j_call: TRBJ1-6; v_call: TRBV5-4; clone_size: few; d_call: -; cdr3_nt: TGTGCCAGCAGCGGAGCACAGGGAAGCTCCTATAATTCACCCCTCCACTTT; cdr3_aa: CASSGAQGSSYNSPLHF
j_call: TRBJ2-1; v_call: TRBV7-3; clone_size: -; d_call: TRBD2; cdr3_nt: TGTGCCAGCAGCCCGACTAGCGGGGGGGACAATGAGCAGTTCTTC; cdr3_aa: CASSPTSGGDNEQFF
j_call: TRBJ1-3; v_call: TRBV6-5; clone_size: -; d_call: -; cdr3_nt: TGTGCCAGCAGCCCCGCGGGGGGCAGGTACACCATATATTTT; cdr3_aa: CASSPAGGRYTIYF
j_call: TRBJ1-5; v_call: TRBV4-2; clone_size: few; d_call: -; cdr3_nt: TGTGCCAGCAGCCAAGATATGGCTAGCAATCAGCCCCAGCATTTT; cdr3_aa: CASSQDMASNQPQHF
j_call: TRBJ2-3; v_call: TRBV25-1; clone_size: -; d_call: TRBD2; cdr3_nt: TGTGCCAGCAGTGAACTTGGCGGGGGGAGGGATACGCAGTATTTT; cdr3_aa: CASSELGGGRDTQYF
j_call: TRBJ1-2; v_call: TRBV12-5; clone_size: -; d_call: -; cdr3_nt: TGTGCTAGTGCCCGAGACAGTTATGGCTACACCTTC; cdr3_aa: CASARDSYGYTF
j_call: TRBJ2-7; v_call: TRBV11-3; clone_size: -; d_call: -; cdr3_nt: TGTGCCAGCAGCTTGACTATGTACGAGCAGTACTTC; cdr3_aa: CASSLTMYEQYF
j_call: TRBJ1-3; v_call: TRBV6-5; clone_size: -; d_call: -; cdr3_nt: TGTGCCAGCAGCCTAATAAGCTCTGGAAACACCATATATTTT; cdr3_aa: CASSLISSGNTIYF
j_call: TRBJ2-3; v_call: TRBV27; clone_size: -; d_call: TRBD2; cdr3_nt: TGTGCCAGCAGTTTTTCGGCTAGCGGGGGTGGAGATACGCAGTATTTT; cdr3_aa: CASSFSASGGGDTQYF
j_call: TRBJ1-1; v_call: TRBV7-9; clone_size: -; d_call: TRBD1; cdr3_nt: TGTGCCAGCAGCCAAGACCTAAGGACAGGGCCGATTGAAGCTTTCTTT; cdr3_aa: CASSQDLRTGPIEAFF
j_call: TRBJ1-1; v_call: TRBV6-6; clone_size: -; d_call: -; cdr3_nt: TGTGCCAGCTGCCCTTCAGGTGTTCTTCCTGAAGCTTTCTTT; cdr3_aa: CASCPSGVLPEAFF
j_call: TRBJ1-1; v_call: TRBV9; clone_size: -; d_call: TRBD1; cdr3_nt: TGTGCCAGCAGCCCCCGGGGACAGATTGGCGTTCGGGCTTTCTTT; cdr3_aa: CASSPRGQIGVRAFF
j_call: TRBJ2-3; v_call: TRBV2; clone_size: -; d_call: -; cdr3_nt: TGTGCCAGCAGTGAAGATCGGGGGTCCTCGTTTAGCACAGATACGCAGTATTTT; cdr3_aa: CASSEDRGSSFSTDTQYF
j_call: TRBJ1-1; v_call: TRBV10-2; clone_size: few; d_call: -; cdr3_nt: TGCGCCAGCGGTCGGCTCGGGGTCGGCACTGAAGCTTTCTTT; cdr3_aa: CASGRLGVGTEAFF
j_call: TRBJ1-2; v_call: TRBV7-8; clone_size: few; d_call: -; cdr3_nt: TGTGCCAGCAGCTTAAGAGCAGGGCAAAACTATGGCTACACCTTC; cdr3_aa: CASSLRAGQNYGYTF
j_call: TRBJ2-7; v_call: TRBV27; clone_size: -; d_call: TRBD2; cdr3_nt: TGTGCCAGCAGTTTTTCTAGCGGGACCTCGAGGTACGAGCAGTACTTC; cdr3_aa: CASSFSSGTSRYEQYF
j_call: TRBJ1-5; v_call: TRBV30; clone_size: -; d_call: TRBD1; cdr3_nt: TGTGCCTGGGGACAGGGGGTTCGCAATCAGCCCCAGCATTTT; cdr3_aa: CAWGQGVRNQPQHF
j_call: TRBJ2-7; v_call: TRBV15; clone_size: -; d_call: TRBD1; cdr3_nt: TGTGCCACCGGGACAGTCCGCGAGCAGTACTTC; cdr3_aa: CATGTVREQYF